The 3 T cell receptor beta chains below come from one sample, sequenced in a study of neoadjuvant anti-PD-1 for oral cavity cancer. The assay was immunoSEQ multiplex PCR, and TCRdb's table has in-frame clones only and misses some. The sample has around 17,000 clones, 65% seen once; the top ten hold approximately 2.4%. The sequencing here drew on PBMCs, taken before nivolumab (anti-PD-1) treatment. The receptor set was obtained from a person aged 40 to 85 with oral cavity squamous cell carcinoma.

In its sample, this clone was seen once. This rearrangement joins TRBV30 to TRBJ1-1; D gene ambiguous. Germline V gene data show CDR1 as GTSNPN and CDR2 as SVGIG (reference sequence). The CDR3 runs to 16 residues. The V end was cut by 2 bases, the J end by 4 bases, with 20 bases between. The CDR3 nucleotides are TGTGCCTGGAGTTCACCCTGGGGTGGCGTAGGCACTGAAGCTTTCTTT. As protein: CAWSSPWGGVGTEAFF.

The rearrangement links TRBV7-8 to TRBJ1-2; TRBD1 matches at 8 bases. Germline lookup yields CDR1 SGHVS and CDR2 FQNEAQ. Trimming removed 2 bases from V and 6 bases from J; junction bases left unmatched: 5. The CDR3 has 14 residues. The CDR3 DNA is TGTGCCAGCAGCTTAAGCGAACAGGGGGATGGCTACACCTTC. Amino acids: CASSLSEQGDGYTF.

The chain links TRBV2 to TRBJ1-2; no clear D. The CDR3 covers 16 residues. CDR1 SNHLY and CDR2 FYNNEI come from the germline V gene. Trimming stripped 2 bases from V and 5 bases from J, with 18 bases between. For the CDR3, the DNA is TGTGCCAGCAGTGAAAGGCTTGCGGCCGCCCGGTATGGCTACACCTTC. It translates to CASSERLAAARYGYTF.